A single sample gave rise to the 19 T cell receptor beta chains below, sequenced in a study of human T cells and chemical hapten exposure. Described time point: patch test 1, 2 weeks after DPC sensitization. As to treatment: therapeutic diphenylcyclopropenone sensitization with weekly scalp DPC. TCRdb fed the RACE reads into MiXCR, producing one record per CDR3 protein. Among approximately 57,000 distinct CDR3 sequences, about a tenth were seen once, and the ten largest hold less than 15%. The sample in question was whole blood, obtained in connection with sensitization to the hapten diphenylcyclopropenone (DPC). Source of these receptors: a woman between 40 and 55 years old with alopecia areata. Some clones in this sample may be carry-over from other donors' samples.

As concerns this clonotype: A much bigger clone sits one base away, suggesting this may be a read error. V gene TRBV3-1 combines with J gene TRBJ2-4; 8 nucleotides align to TRBD1. This CDR3 contains 17 residues. From germline, CDR1 is LGHDT and CDR2 YNNKEL (reference sequence). The DNA of the CDR3 is TGTGCCAGCAGCCAGGGACACAGGGGGTTAGCCGAAAACATTCAGTACTTC. It is translated as CASSQGHRGLAENIQYF.

This clonotype was recorded many times. The chain joins TRBV20-1 to TRBJ2-4, with 10 nucleotides matching TRBD2. The germline gives CDR1 DFQATT, CDR2 SNEGSKA (reference sequence). Losses at the gene ends were 6 bases for V and 1 base for J; bases not matched to a gene: 6. This CDR3 contains 15 residues. CDR3 in amino acids: CSASPLAGAKNIQYF. CDR3 coding DNA: TGCAGTGCCAGCCCACTAGCGGGGGCCAAAAACATTCAGTACTTC.

This clonotype was seen repeatedly, ten times or more. The V call is TRBV7-8, the J call TRBJ1-4; no clear D gene. The CDR3 runs to 13 residues. Deletions cut 5 bases from V and 7 bases from J, with 11 bases between. Germline V gene data show CDR1 as SGHVS and CDR2 as FQNEAQ. This chain's CDR3 is CASSVRWGEKLFF. In nucleotides, the CDR3 is TGTGCCAGCAGCGTAAGGTGGGGTGAAAAACTGTTTTTT.

This clonotype was detected only a few times. The J gene is TRBJ2-5, the V gene TRBV15; 9 nucleotides align to TRBD2. There are 17 residues in the CDR3. Per the germline V gene, CDR1 is LNHNV and CDR2 is YYDKDF (reference sequence). The V gene end was trimmed by 0 bases and the J gene end by 1 base; junction bases not matched to a gene: 6. The CDR3 nucleotides read TGTGCCACCAGCAGAGATCGGCTAGCGGGGCCCCAAGAGACCCAGTACTTC. Amino acid sequence: CATSRDRLAGPQETQYF.

The rearrangement links TRBV6-5 to TRBJ2-7; D possibly corresponds to TRBD2 (5 bases). Germline loops: CDR1 MNHEY, CDR2 SVGAGI. The V gene lost 2 bases and the J gene lost 4 bases, with 9 bases spanning the gap. The CDR3 is 13 residues long. The CDR3 here is CASSYEGAYEQYF. The CDR3 DNA is TGTGCCAGCAGTTACGAGGGAGCGTACGAGCAGTACTTC.

As for this clonotype: This may stem from a read error, because a much larger clone lies one nucleotide away. The V call is TRBV3-1, the J call TRBJ2-5; D not certain. The CDR3 extends over 15 amino acids. V was clipped by 6 bases and J by 5 bases, with 19 bases between them. Germline V lookup: CDR1 LGHDT, CDR2 YNNKEL (reference sequence). CDR3 sequence: CASSRSSFTHETQYF. The CDR3 region has the DNA TGTGCCAGCAGTCGCAGTAGCTTCACCCACGAGACCCAGTACTTC.

There are many counts of this clonotype. The V call is TRBV6-2 or TRBV6-3, the J call TRBJ1-1; D is undetermined. Per germline, CDR1 MNHEY and CDR2 SVGEGT. Trimming stripped 4 bases from V and 6 bases from J, with 15 bases between. The CDR3 covers 14 residues. The CDR3 DNA sequence: TGTGCCAGCAGTTCAGCGCGTTACGTCCCTGAAGCTTTCTTT. Translation gives CASSSARYVPEAFF.

V gene TRBV2 combines with J gene TRBJ1-5; possibly TRBD1 for D (6 bases). The CDR3 sequence is 15 residues long. V was shortened by 6 bases and J by 2 bases, with 14 bases between the two germline ends. The V gene's germline CDR1 is SNHLY and CDR2 FYNNEI. CDR3 DNA: TGTGCCAGCAGCTCCACGACAGGAGGCAATCAGCCCCAGCATTTT. Its protein is CASSSTTGGNQPQHF.

This clonotype was picked up a small number of times. CDR3 protein: CSVRGANTEAFF. The CDR3 DNA reads TGCAGCGTTCGGGGGGCTAACACTGAAGCTTTCTTT. The chain combines TRBV29-1 with TRBJ1-1, with D perhaps matching TRBD1 (6 bases). The germline V gene encodes CDR1 SQVTM and CDR2 ANQGSEA. The CDR3 spans 12 residues. With 5 bases removed from V and 2 bases from J, the gap between germline ends came to 9 bases.

This clonotype appeared many times. This CDR3 reads CASSLGYREPSPLHF. The CDR3, as DNA: TGCGCCAGCAGCTTGGGGTACCGGGAGCCATCACCCCTCCACTTT. The V gene is TRBV5-1, the J gene TRBJ1-6; D is undetermined. The ends were cut back, 0 bases at V and 10 bases at J, with 14 bases in the middle. The germline gives CDR1 SGHRS, CDR2 YFSETQ. CDR3 size: 15 residues.

A few counts support this clonotype. The V call is TRBV10-1, the J call TRBJ1-5; D is ambiguous. There are 15 residues in the CDR3. V lost 2 bases and J 0 bases, leaving 8 bases between the germline ends. Germline V gene lookup returns CDR1 WNHNN and CDR2 SYGVQD (reference sequence). The CDR3 coding sequence is TGCGCCAGCAGTGAGACGGAATTTAGCAATCAGCCCCAGCATTTT. This encodes CASSETEFSNQPQHF.

This clonotype has at least ten counts. The chain recombines TRBV20-1 with TRBJ2-3, with D possibly TRBD1 on 6 matching bases. Trimming removed 7 bases from V and 0 bases from J, with 14 bases in between. The length of the CDR3 is 14 residues. Germline assignment: CDR1 DFQATT and CDR2 SNEGSKA (reference sequence). CDR3 bases: TGCAGTGAGAGGGGGAAGGGAAGCACAGATACGCAGTATTTT. This encodes CSERGKGSTDTQYF.

This clonotype was found many times. V usage is TRBV20-1 and J usage is TRBJ2-1; D is unresolved. V was clipped by 2 bases and J by 4 bases, with 18 bases between them. The CDR3 spans 16 residues. Germline CDR1 reads DFQATT; CDR2 reads SNEGSKA (reference sequence). The CDR3 protein is CSARNESWIGYNEQFF. The CDR3 bases are TGCAGTGCTAGAAATGAATCTTGGATCGGATACAATGAGCAGTTCTTC.

This clonotype was counted between two and nine times. This rearrangement joins TRBV4-1 to TRBJ2-1; possible D gene TRBD2, 5 bases. Trimming left V 2 bases short and J 8 bases short, with 19 bases between. The CDR3 runs 16 residues. Germline lookup yields CDR1 MGHRA and CDR2 YSYEKL. The CDR3 reads CASSQLLPPSRHEQFF. The CDR3 DNA is TGCGCCAGCAGCCAACTCCTCCCCCCTAGCCGTCATGAGCAGTTCTTC.

At least ten counts were recorded for this clonotype. V and J are TRBV20-1 and TRBJ1-5; a possible D gene is TRBD1 (6 bases). V was cut by 6 bases and J by 6 bases, with 18 bases left in between. The CDR3 has 14 amino acids. The germline CDR1 and CDR2 sequences are DFQATT and SNEGSKA (reference sequence). As DNA, the CDR3 is TGCAGTGCCAAATTGGGGGCAGAGGCTCAGCCCCAGCATTTT. Translation gives CSAKLGAEAQPQHF.

In this sample, this clonotype turned up many times. This chain uses TRBV6-1 with TRBJ2-7; no definite D call. CDR3 length: 15 residues. Germline lookup yields CDR1 MNHNS and CDR2 SASEGT. Between the trimmed V and J ends, which lost 10 bases and 2 bases, there was a span of 21 bases. The CDR3, as DNA: TGTGCCACCCGGATCCTGCCCGACGGTGCCTACGAGCAGTACTTC. This sequence encodes CATRILPDGAYEQYF.

About this clonotype: A junction boundary mismatches the germline segment, possibly from a read error. This rearrangement joins TRBV11-2 to TRBJ2-7, with 8 positions matching TRBD2. The germline V gene has CDR1 SGHAT and CDR2 FQNNGV. CDR3 length: 16 amino acids. Written as DNA, the CDR3 is TGTGCCAGCAGCCGTAAAAATTCTGGGACTAGTGACGAGCAGTGCTTC. Translated, it gives CASSRKNSGTSDEQCF.

This clonotype was seen many times. The rearrangement joins TRBV2 to TRBJ1-5, with TRBD1 matching over 8 bases. V shed 4 bases, J shed 5 bases, and the junction held 7 bases outside the gene matches. CDR3 length: 15 amino acids. The germline V gene encodes CDR1 SNHLY and CDR2 FYNNEI. The CDR3 DNA reads TGTGCCAGCAGTGTGATGGACAGGGCCGATCAGCCCCAGCATTTT. This translates into CASSVMDRADQPQHF.

The rearrangement links TRBV15 to TRBJ2-7; D remains ambiguous. The CDR3 runs to 15 residues. Looked up from germline, CDR1 is LNHNV and CDR2 is YYDKDF (reference sequence). Trimming cost V 5 bases and J 6 bases, with 20 bases left between them. In nucleotides, the CDR3 is TGTGCCACCAGCCCCCGAGCCCCGCAAACCGGCGAGCAGTACTTC. Translated: CATSPRAPQTGEQYF. Looking up the rest from reference TRBV15 and TRBJ2-7 gives the full variable domain: DAMVIQNPRYQVTQFGKPVTLSCSQTLNHNVMYWYQQKSSQAPKLLFHYYDKDFNNEADTPDNFQSRRPNTSFCFLDIRSPGLGDTAMYLCATSPRAPQTGEQYFGPGTRLTVT.